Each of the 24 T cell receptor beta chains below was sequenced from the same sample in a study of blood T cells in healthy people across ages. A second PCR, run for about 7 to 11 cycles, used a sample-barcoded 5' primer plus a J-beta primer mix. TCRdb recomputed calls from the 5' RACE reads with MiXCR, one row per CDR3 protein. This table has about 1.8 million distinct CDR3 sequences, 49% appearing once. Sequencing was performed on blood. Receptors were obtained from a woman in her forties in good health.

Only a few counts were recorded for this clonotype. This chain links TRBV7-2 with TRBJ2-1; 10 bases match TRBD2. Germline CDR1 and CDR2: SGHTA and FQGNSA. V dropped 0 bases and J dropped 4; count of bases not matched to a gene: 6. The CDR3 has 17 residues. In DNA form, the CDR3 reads TGTGCCAGCAGCTTAGCGTGGTCTAGCGGGGGTTACAATGAGCAGTTCTTC. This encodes CASSLAWSSGGYNEQFF.

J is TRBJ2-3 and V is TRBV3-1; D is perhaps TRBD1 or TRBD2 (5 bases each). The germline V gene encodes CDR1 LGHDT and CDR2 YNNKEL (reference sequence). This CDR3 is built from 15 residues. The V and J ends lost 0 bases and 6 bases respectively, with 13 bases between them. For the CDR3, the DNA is TGTGCCAGCAGCCAAGATGGGGCAGGGAGTGATACGCAGTATTTT. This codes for CASSQDGAGSDTQYF.

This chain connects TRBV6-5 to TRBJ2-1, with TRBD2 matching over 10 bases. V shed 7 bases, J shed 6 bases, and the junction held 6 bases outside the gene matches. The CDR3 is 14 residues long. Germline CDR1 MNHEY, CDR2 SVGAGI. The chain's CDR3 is CASNQAGGFNEQFF. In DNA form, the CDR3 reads TGTGCCAGCAACCAAGCGGGGGGGTTCAATGAGCAGTTCTTC.

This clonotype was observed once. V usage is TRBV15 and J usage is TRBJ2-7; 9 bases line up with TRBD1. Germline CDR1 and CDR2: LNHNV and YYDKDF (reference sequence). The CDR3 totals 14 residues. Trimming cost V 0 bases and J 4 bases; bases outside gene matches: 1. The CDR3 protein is CATSREGQGYEQYF. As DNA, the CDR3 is TGTGCCACCAGCAGAGAGGGACAGGGTTACGAGCAGTACTTC.

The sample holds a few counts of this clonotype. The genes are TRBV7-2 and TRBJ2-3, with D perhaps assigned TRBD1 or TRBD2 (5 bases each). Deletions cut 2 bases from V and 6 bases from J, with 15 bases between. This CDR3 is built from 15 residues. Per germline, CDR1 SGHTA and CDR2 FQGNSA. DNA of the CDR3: TGTGCCAGCAGCTTAACAAGCGGCTGGGGGGATACGCAGTATTTT. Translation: CASSLTSGWGDTQYF.

The chain's CDR3 is CASSHGTGDYYGYTF. CDR3 bases: TGTGCCAGCAGCCACGGGACAGGGGACTACTATGGCTACACCTTC. The V call is TRBV2, the J call TRBJ1-2, with 10 bases lining up with TRBD1. In germline, CDR1 is SNHLY, CDR2 FYNNEI. V trimming: 6 bases; J trimming: 3 bases; junction bases outside the gene matches: 7. The CDR3 has 15 residues.

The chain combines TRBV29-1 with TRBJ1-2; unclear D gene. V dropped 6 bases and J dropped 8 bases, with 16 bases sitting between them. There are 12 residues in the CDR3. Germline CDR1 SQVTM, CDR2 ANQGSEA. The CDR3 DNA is TGCAGCGTGCGGACCTATACGGGAGGCTACACCTTC. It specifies CSVRTYTGGYTF. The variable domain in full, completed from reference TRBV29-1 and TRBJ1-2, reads SAVISQKPSRDICQRGTSLTIQCQVDSQVTMMFWYRQQPGQSLTLIATANQGSEATYESGFVIDKFPISRPNLTFSTLTVSNMSPEDSSIYLCSVRTYTGGYTFGSGTRLTVV.

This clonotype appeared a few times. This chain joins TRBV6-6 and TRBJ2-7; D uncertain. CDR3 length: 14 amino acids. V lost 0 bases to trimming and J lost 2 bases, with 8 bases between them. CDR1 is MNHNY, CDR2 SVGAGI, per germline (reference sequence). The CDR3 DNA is TGTGCCAGCAGTTACTCTCAGCCTCCCTACGAGCAGTACTTC. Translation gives CASSYSQPPYEQYF.

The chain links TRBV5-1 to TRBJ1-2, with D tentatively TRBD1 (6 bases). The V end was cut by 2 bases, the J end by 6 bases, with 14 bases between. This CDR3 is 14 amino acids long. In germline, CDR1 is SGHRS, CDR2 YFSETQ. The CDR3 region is CASSFSQGVNGYTF. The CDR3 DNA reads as TGCGCCAGCAGCTTCTCACAGGGAGTCAATGGCTACACCTTC.

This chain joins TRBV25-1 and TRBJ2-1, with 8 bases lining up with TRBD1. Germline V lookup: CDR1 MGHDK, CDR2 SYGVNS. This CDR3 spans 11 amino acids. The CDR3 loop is CASRTGLRQFF. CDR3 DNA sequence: TGTGCGAGTCGGACAGGGTTAAGGCAGTTCTTC.

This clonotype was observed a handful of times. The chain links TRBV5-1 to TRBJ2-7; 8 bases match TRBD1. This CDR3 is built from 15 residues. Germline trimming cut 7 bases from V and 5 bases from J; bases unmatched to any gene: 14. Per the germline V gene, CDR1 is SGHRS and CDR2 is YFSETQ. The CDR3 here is CASGLGQGLNNEQYF. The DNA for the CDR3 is TGCGCCAGCGGCCTCGGACAGGGCCTAAATAACGAGCAGTACTTC. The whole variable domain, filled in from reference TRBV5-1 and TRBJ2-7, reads KAGVTQTPRYLIKTRGQQVTLSCSPISGHRSVSWYQQTPGQGLQFLFEYFSETQRNKGNFPGRFSGRQFSNSRSEMNVSTLELGDSALYLCASGLGQGLNNEQYFGPGTRLTVT.

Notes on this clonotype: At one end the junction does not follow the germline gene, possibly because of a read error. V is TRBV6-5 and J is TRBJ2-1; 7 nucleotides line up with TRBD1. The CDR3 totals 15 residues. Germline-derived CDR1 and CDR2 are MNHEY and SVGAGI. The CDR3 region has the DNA TGTGCCAGCAGACCACAGGGGAACTCCTACAATAAGCAGTTCTTC. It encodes CASRPQGNSYNKQFF.

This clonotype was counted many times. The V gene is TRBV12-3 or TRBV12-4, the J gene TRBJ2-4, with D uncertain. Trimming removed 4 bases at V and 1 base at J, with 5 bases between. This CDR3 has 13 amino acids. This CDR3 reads CASSSIAKNIQYF. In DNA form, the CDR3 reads TGTGCCAGCAGTTCCATTGCCAAAAACATTCAGTACTTC.

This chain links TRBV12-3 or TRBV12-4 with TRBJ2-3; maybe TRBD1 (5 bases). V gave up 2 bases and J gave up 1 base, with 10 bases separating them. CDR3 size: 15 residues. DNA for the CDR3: TGTGCCAGCAGTTTAATTCTAGGGGGCACAGATACGCAGTATTTT. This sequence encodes CASSLILGGTDTQYF.

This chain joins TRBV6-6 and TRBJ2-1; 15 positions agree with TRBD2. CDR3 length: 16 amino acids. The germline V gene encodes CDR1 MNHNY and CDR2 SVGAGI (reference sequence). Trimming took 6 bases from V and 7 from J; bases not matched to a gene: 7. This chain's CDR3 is CASRPSGLAGGNEQFF. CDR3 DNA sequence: TGTGCCAGCAGGCCCTCAGGACTAGCGGGGGGGAATGAGCAGTTCTTC.

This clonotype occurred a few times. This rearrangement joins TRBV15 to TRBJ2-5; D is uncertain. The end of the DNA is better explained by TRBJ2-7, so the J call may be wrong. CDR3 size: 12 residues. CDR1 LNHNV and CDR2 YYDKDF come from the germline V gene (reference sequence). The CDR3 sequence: CATSRDLGEQYF. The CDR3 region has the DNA TGTGCCACCAGCAGAGATCTCGGCGAGCAGTACTTC.

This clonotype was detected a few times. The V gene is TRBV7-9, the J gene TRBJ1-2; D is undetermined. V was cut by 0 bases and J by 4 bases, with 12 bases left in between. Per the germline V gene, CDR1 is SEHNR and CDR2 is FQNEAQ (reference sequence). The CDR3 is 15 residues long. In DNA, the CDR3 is TGTGCCAGCAGCTTAGCCGTTTCCCAGGCCTATGGCTACACCTTC. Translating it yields CASSLAVSQAYGYTF.

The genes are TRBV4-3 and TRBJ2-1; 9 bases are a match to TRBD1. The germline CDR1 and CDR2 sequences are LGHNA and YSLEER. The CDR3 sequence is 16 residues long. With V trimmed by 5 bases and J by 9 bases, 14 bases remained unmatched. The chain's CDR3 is CASSDDVGTGKVEQFF. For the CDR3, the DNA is TGCGCCAGCAGCGACGACGTGGGGACAGGGAAGGTTGAGCAGTTCTTC.

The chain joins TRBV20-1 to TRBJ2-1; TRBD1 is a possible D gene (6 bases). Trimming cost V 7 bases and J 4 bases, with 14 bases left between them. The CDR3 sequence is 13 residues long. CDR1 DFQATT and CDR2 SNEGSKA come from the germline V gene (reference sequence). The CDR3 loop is CSGEDRRYNEQFF. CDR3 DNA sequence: TGCAGTGGGGAAGACAGGCGGTACAATGAGCAGTTCTTC.

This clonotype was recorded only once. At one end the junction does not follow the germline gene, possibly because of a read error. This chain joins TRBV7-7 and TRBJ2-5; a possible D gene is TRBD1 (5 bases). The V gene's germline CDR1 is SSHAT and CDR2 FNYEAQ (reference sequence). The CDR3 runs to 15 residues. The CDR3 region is CASSLRPGFSETQYF. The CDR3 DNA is TGTGCTAGCAGCTTACGTCCAGGGTTCTCAGAGACCCAGTACTTC.

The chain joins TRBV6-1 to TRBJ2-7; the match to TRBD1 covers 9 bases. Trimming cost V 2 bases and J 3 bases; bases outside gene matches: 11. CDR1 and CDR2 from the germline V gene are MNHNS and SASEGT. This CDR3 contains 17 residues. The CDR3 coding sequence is TGTGCCAGCAGTGAACACCTTGGGACAGGGTCAGTCTACGAGCAGTACTTC. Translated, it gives CASSEHLGTGSVYEQYF.

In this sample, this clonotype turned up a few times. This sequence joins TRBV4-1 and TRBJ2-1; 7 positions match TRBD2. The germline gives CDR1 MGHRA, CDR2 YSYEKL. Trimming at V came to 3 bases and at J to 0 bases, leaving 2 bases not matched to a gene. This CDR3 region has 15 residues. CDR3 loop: CASSQTSSSYNEQFF. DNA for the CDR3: TGCGCCAGCAGCCAGACTAGCAGCTCCTACAATGAGCAGTTCTTC.

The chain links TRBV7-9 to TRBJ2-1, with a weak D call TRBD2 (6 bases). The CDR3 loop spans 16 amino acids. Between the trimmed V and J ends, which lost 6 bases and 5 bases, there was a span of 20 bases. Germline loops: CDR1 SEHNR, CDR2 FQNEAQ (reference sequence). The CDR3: CASSSLGGSRDNEQFF. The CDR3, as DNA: TGTGCCAGCAGTTCACTGGGGGGAAGTCGCGACAATGAGCAGTTCTTC.

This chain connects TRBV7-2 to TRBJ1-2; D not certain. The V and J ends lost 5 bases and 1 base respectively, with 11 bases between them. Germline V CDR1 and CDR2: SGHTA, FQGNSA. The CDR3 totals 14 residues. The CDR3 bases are TGTGCCAGCAGCGTACAGCAGCTTAACTATGGCTACACCTTC. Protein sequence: CASSVQQLNYGYTF.